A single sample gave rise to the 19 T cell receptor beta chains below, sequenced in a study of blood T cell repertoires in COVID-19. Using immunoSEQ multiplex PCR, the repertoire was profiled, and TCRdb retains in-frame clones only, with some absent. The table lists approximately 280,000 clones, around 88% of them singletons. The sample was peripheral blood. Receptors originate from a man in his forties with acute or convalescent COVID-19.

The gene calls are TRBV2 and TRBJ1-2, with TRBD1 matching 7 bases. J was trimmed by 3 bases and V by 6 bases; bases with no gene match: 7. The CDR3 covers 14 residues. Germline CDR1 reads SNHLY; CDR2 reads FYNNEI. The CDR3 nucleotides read TGTGCCAGCAGGGCTGGCAGGGGGGACTATGGCTACACCTTC. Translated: CASRAGRGDYGYTF.

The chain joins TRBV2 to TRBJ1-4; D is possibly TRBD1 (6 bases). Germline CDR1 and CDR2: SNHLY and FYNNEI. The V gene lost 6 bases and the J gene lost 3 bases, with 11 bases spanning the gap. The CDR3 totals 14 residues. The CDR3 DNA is TGTGCCAGCAGCGCAAGGACAGCTAATGAAAAACTGTTTTTT. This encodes CASSARTANEKLFF.

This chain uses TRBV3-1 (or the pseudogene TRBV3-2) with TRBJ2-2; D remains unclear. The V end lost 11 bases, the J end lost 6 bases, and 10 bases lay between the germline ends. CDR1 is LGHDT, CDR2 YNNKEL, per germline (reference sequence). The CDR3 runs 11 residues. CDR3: CASCGAGELFF. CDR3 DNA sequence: TGTGCCTCCTGTGGAGCCGGGGAGCTGTTTTTT.

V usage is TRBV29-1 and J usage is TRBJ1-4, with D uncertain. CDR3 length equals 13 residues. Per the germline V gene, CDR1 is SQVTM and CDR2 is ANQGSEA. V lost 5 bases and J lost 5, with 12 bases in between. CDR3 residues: CSVRGSGNEKLFF. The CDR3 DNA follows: TGCAGCGTTAGAGGGTCGGGGAATGAAAAACTGTTTTTT.

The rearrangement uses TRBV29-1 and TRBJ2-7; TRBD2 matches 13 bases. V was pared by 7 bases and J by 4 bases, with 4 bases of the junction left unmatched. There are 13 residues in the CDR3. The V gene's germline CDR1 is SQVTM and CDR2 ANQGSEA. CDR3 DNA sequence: TGCAGCGCTAGACTAGCGGGGGGTTACGAGCAGTACTTC. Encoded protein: CSARLAGGYEQYF.

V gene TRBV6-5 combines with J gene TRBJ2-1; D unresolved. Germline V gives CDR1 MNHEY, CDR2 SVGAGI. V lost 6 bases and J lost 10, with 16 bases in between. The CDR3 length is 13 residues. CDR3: CASSADGKREQFF. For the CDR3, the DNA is TGTGCCAGCAGCGCCGACGGAAAGAGGGAGCAGTTCTTC.

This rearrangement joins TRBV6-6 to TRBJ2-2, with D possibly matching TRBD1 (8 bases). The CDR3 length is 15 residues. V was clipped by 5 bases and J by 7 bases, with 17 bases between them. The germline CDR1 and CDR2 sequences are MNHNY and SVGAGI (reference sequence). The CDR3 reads CASSTRTGRVGELFF. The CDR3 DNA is TGTGCCAGCAGTACGAGGACAGGGAGGGTCGGGGAGCTGTTTTTT.

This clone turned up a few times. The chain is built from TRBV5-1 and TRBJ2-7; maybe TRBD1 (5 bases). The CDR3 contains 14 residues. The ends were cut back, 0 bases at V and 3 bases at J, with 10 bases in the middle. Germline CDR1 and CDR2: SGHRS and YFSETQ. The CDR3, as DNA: TGCGCCAGCAGCTTGGGGGCAGGGTACTACGAGCAGTACTTC. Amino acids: CASSLGAGYYEQYF.

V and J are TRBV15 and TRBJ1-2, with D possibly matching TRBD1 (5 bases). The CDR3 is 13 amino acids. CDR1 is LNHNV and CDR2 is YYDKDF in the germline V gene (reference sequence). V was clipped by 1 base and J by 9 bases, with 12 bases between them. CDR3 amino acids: CATSRGGVARYTF. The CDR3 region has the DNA TGTGCCACCAGCAGAGGGGGGGTGGCCCGCTACACCTTC.

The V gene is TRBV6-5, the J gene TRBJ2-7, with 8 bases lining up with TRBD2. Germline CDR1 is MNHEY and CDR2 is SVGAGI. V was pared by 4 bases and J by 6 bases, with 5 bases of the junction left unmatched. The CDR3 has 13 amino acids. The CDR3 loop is CASSSAGVGEQYF. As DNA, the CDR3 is TGTGCCAGCAGTTCAGCGGGGGTGGGCGAGCAGTACTTC.

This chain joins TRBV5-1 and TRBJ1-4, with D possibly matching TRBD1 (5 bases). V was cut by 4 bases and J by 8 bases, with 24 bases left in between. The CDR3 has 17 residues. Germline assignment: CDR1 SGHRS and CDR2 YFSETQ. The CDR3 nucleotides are TGCGCCAGCAGCCCAAGGGGAGGGGCTCATTCAGCGGAAAAACTGTTTTTT. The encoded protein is CASSPRGGAHSAEKLFF.

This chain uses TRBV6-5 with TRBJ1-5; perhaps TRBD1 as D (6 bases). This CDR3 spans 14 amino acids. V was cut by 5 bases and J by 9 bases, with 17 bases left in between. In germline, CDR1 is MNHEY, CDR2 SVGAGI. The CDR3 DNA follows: TGTGCCAGCAGTATACAGGGTTTCGATAGGCCCCAGCATTTT. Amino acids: CASSIQGFDRPQHF.

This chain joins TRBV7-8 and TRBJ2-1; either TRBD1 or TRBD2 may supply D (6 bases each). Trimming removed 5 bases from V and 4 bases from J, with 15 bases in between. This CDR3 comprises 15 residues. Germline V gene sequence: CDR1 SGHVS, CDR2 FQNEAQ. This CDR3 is CASSRGQGLYNEQFF. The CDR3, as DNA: TGTGCCAGCAGCCGGGGGCAGGGGTTATACAATGAGCAGTTCTTC.

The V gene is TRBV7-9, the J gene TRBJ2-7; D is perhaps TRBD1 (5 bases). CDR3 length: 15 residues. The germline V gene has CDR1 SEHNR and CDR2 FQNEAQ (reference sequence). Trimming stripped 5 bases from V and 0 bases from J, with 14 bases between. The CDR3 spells CASSTYDSVSYEQYF. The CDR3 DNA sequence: TGTGCCAGCAGCACCTATGACAGCGTCTCCTACGAGCAGTACTTC.

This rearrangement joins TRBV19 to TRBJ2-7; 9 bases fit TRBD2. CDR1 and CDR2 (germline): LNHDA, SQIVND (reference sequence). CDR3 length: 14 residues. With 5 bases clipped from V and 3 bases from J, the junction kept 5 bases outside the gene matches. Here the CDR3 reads CASSAAGGLYEQYF. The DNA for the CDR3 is TGTGCCAGTAGTGCGGCGGGGGGGCTCTACGAGCAGTACTTC. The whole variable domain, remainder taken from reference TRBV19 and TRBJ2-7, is DGGITQSPKYLFRKEGQNVTLSCEQNLNHDAMYWYRQDPGQGLRLIYYSQIVNDFQKGDIAEGYSVSREKKESFPLTVTSAQKNPTAFYLCASSAAGGLYEQYFGPGTRLTVT.

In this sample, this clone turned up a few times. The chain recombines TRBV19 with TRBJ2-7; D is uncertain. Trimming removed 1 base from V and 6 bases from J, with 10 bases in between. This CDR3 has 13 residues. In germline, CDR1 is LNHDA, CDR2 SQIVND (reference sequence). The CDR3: CASSIGLGGEQYF. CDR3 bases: TGTGCCAGTAGTATAGGATTAGGCGGCGAGCAGTACTTC.

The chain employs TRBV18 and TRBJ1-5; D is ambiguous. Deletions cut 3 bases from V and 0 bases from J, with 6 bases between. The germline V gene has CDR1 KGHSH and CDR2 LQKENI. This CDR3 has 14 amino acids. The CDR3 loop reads CASSPGLSNQPQHF. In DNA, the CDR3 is TGTGCCAGCTCACCGGGCCTTAGCAATCAGCCCCAGCATTTT.

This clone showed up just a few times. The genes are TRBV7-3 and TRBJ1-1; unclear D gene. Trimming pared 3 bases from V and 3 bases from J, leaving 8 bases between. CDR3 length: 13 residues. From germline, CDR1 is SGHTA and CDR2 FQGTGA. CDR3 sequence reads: CASSFGPYTEAFF. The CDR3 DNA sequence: TGTGCCAGCAGCTTCGGTCCGTACACTGAAGCTTTCTTT.

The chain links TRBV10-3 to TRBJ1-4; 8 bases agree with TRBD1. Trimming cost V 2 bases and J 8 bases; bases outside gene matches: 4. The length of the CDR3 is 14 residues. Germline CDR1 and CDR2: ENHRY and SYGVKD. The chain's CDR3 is CAISEQGAGEKLFF. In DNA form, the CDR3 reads TGTGCCATCAGTGAGCAGGGGGCGGGGGAAAAACTGTTTTTT.